This T cell receptor (beta chain) was recorded in a study of T cells in Graves' hyperthyroidism and ophthalmopathy. With regard to this clonotype: A much larger clone lies one base from this, so it may be a read error.

Amplified TCR beta CDR3 regions came from RNA transcripts. The HTBI primer set drove a first-round RT-PCR of the TCR CDR3. TCRdb itself ran the multiplex PCR reads through MiXCR, one entry per CDR3 protein. Of about 400,000 distinct CDR3 sequences detected, about 15% appear once; the ten largest clones hold approximately 30%. Exclusion followed for patients with uncontrolled infection, other autoimmune disease, pregnancy or lactation. CDR3 length equals 11 residues. The sample consisted of blood. The origin of this receptor is a woman aged 30 to 39 with Graves' hyperthyroidism. The V call is TRBV12-3 or TRBV12-4, the J call TRBJ1-1; the D is unclear. CDR3 nucleotide sequence: TGTGCCGGCAGTTTATATCAGGAAGCTTTCTTT. The encoded protein is CAGSLYQEAFF.